This TCR beta chain came from a study of blood T cell repertoires in COVID-19 (dated by TCRdb to the early 2020s). As for the study more broadly: The collaborator samples originated in the United States, Italy and Spain and spanned the acute and convalescent phases of COVID-19. The material from the prospective study consisted of cDNA or gDNA derived from T cells, B-cell-depleted T cells, or PBMCs. Subjects who had been exposed to COVID-19, were actively infected with it, or had recovered from it provided the deeply sampled blood TCRbeta repertoires that made up the dataset. A freely available public database, intended as a resource for researchers studying the immune response to SARS-CoV-2, is where the repertoires were released. The samples were drawn from two sources: the first 160 participants of the ongoing ImmuneRACE study, and fewer than 1,500 subjects contributed by 6 global collaborators. Nearly every sample came with metadata listing a de-identified subject ID, COVID-19 status, age in years and sex. Where available, HLA class I and class II types were obtained from metadata supplied by the sample provider rather than from assay-based typing.

TCRbeta CDR3 regions were amplified from genomic DNA using the immunoSEQ Assay, a bias-controlled multiplex PCR. Per the authors' processing: The number of nucleated cells in each sample was estimated by amplification of reference gene primers within the assay. To quantify the absolute abundance of each unique TCRbeta CDR3 rearrangement, sequence reads were collapsed and filtered. Productive Simpson clonality was computed per sample as the square root of Simpson's diversity index over productive rearrangements. TCRdb stores this immuneACCESS table with in-frame sequences only. Part of the clones is absent; in the studies checked, under half of the shortfall reflects unresolved V genes, and no reason is known for the rest. That table gives V, J and clone size, and the DNA gave D and trimming. This sample is represented by some 35,000 clones; approximately 80% of them were singletons. Roughly 29% of the sample comes from the top ten.

Here is what the overall study found, with its caveats: The quantity of clinical and demographic metadata differed by source and by participant and was supplied without curation.

Each collaborating institution followed its own protocols to collect whole blood in K2EDTA tubes. For TCRbeta analysis, collaborators shipped samples as frozen whole blood, isolated PBMCs, or DNA extracted from either of those sample types. The cysteine opens and the phenylalanine closes a CDR3 of 16 amino acids. The entry retains the CDR3 DNA only, 48 bases that are in frame from base 1. The CDR1 and CDR2 encoded by the germline V gene (reference sequence) are LNHDA and SQIVND. V and J lose 3 bases and 3 bases, and a span of 15 bases separates them. Concerning this clone: The antigen it recognizes is unknown. Within one base of it there is no much larger clone, and no base qualities were kept.

Sequences were obtained from peripheral blood. The V and J segments used are TRBV19 and TRBJ2-1; matching of 6 bases hints at TRBD2 as the D gene. This TCR derives from an older man with acute or convalescent COVID-19. Read as DNA, the sequence is TGTGCCAGTAGTATCGCTTCCGGGAGCGGCTACAATGAGCAGTTCTTC. Its amino acids are CASSIASGSGYNEQFF.